Listed below are T cell receptor beta chains from one sample, sequenced in a study of blood T cell repertoires in COVID-19. Method: immunoSEQ multiplex PCR; TCRdb's copy keeps in-frame clones and lacks some. Of approximately 450,000 clones listed, 85% to 90% are singletons. Sequenced: PBMCs or T cells enriched from blood (not recorded which). Source of these receptors: a man in his thirties or forties who had recovered from COVID-19. CDR3s include the opening cysteine and the closing phenylalanine or tryptophan. The D gene is left open where the match is weak. Clone size is given for some rows only: seen once, a few or many times, or a class if the clone is expanded.

clone_size,j_call,v_call,d_call,cdr3_aa,cdr3_nt
NA,TRBJ1-5,TRBV6-5,NA,CASRPQGLSNQPQHF,TGTGCCAGCAGGCCCCAGGGACTTAGCAATCAGCCCCAGCATTTT
NA,TRBJ2-3,TRBV5-1,NA,CASSLSTSYSTDTQYF,TGCGCCAGCAGCTTGTCGACAAGTTACTCCACAGATACGCAGTATTTT
NA,TRBJ2-3,TRBV30,NA,CAWRLDRNTDTQYF,TGTGCCTGGAGACTCGACAGAAACACAGATACGCAGTATTTT
NA,TRBJ2-7,TRBV5-4,NA,CASSEAVTYEQYF,TGTGCCAGCAGCGAAGCCGTTACCTACGAGCAGTACTTC
NA,TRBJ1-3,TRBV4-1,TRBD1,CASSQGIQGANTIYF,TGCGCCAGCAGCCAGGGGATACAGGGGGCTAACACCATATATTTT
NA,TRBJ1-2,TRBV7-9,TRBD1,CASSFGQDYGYTF,TGTGCCAGCAGCTTTGGACAGGACTATGGCTACACCTTC
NA,TRBJ2-1,TRBV6-1,TRBD2,CASSEAGGGDNEQFF,TGTGCCAGCAGTGAAGCCGGGGGAGGGGACAATGAGCAGTTCTTC
NA,TRBJ1-4,TRBV7-2,TRBD1,CASSLVETGIEKLFF,TGTGCCAGCAGCTTAGTCGAGACAGGGATTGAAAAACTGTTTTTT
NA,TRBJ2-1,TRBV30,NA,CAWSMAGLHEQFF,TGTGCCTGGAGTATGGCGGGATTACATGAGCAGTTCTTC
NA,TRBJ2-6,TRBV28,TRBD1,CASSSGTGPSGANVLTF,TGTGCCAGCAGTTCCGGGACAGGGCCCTCTGGGGCCAACGTCCTGACTTTC
NA,TRBJ2-7,TRBV11-2,TRBD1,CASSLDLQGEQYF,TGTGCCAGCAGCTTAGATCTACAGGGGGAGCAGTACTTC
NA,TRBJ1-2,TRBV12-3/TRBV12-4,NA,CASRTQGYGYTF,TGTGCCAGCAGGACTCAGGGCTATGGCTACACCTTC
NA,TRBJ2-1,TRBV28,TRBD2,CASTYPGGLSNEQFF,TGTGCCAGCACCTACCCGGGGGGATTGAGCAATGAGCAGTTCTTC
NA,TRBJ2-1,TRBV10-2,NA,CASSDATRTTHNEQFF,TGCGCCAGCAGTGACGCGACTCGCACCACTCACAATGAGCAGTTCTTC
NA,TRBJ2-7,TRBV27,NA,CASRQALTYEQYF,TGTGCCAGCAGACAGGCCCTCACATACGAGCAGTACTTC
NA,TRBJ2-1,TRBV5-8,NA,CASSKTLPTVYNEQFF,TGTGCCAGCAGCAAAACTCTACCGACTGTCTACAATGAGCAGTTCTTC
NA,TRBJ2-2,TRBV5-1,TRBD2,CASSLAASGSTGELFF,TGCGCCAGCAGCTTGGCGGCTAGCGGGAGCACCGGGGAGCTGTTTTTT
NA,TRBJ1-5,TRBV27,NA,CASSIAGGNQPQHF,TGTGCCAGCAGCATAGCCGGGGGCAATCAGCCCCAGCATTTT
NA,TRBJ1-6,TRBV5-6,TRBD1,CASSNVQGGSPLHF,TGTGCCAGCAGCAACGTACAGGGGGGCTCACCCCTCCACTTT
once,TRBJ2-1,TRBV4-2,TRBD2,CASSHERGEEQFF,TGTGCCAGCAGCCACGAGCGGGGGGAGGAGCAGTTCTTC
NA,TRBJ2-3,TRBV19,NA,CASHQGGTDTQYF,TGTGCCAGTCACCAGGGTGGCACAGATACGCAGTATTTT
NA,TRBJ1-1,TRBV28,NA,CASSFLITEAFF,TGTGCCAGCAGTTTTCTTATCACTGAAGCTTTCTTT
once,TRBJ2-3,TRBV19,NA,CASGRQNTDTQYF,TGTGCCAGCGGCAGACAGAACACAGATACGCAGTATTTT